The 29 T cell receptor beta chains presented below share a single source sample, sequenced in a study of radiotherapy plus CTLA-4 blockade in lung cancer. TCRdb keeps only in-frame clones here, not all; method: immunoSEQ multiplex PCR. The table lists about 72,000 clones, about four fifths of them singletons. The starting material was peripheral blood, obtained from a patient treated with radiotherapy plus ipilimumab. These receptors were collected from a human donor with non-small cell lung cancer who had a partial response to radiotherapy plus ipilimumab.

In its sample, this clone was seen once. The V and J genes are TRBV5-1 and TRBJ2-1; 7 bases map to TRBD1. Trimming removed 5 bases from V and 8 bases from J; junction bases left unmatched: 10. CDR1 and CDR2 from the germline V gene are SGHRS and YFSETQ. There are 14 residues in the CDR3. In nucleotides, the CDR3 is TGCGCCAGCAGTCTGGCACTACAGGGGTATGAGCAGTTCTTC. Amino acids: CASSLALQGYEQFF.

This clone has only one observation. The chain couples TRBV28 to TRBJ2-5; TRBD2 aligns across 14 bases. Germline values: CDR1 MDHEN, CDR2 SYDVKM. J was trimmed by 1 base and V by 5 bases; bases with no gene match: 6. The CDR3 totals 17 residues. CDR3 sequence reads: CASSTGTSGRLQETQYF. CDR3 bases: TGTGCCAGCAGTACCGGGACTAGCGGGAGACTCCAAGAGACCCAGTACTTC.

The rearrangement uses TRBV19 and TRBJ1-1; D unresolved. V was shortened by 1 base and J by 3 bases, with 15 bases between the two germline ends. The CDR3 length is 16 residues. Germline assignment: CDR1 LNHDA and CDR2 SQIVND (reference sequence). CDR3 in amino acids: CASSIGPGSWDTEAFF. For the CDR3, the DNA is TGTGCCAGTAGTATAGGTCCAGGATCGTGGGACACTGAAGCTTTCTTT.

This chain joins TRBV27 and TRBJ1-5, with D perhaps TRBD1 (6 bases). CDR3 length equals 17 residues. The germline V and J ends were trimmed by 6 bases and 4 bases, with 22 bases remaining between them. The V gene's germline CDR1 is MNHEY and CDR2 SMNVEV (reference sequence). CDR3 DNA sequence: TGTGCCAGCAGCCTTTCCAGGGGTCCCGTTTGGAATCAGCCCCAGCATTTT. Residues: CASSLSRGPVWNQPQHF.

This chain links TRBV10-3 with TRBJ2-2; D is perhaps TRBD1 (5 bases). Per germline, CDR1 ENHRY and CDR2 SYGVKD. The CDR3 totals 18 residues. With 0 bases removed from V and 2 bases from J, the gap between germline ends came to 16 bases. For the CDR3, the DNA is TGTGCCATCAGTGAGTCAGGGCTAGGCAGGGCAAACACCGGGGAGCTGTTTTTT. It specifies CAISESGLGRANTGELFF.

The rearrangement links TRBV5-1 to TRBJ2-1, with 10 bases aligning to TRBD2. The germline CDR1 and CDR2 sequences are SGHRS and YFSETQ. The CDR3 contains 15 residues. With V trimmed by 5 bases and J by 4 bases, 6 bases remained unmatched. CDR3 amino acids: CASSLSSGSYNEQFF. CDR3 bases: TGCGCCAGCAGTCTCTCTAGCGGGAGTTACAATGAGCAGTTCTTC.

In DNA form, the CDR3 reads TGTGCCAGTAGTAGCAGCTACGAGCAGTACTTC. Translation gives CASSSSYEQYF. J is TRBJ2-7 and V is TRBV19; D call uncertain. Germline V gene sequence: CDR1 LNHDA, CDR2 SQIVND (reference sequence). This CDR3 is built from 11 residues. V lost 4 bases and J lost 3, with 4 bases in between.

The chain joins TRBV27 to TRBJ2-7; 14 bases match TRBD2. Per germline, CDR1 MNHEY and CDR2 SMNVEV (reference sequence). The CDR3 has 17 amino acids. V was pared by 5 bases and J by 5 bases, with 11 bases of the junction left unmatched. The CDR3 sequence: CASSIRTSGRSGHEQYF. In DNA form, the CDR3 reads TGTGCCAGCAGTATCAGGACTAGCGGGAGGTCAGGCCACGAGCAGTACTTC.

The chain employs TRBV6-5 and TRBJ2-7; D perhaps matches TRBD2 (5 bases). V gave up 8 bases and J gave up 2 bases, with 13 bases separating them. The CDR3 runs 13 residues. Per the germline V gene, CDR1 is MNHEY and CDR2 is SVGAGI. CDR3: CASAGNPTYEQYF. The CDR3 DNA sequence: TGTGCCAGCGCCGGGAACCCAACCTACGAGCAGTACTTC.

The CDR3 DNA sequence: TGTGCCAGCACCAACAGGGGGCATAGCAATCAGCCCCAGCATTTT. Residues: CASTNRGHSNQPQHF. The chain is built from TRBV2 and TRBJ1-5; the match to TRBD1 covers 9 bases. Germline V gene lookup returns CDR1 SNHLY and CDR2 FYNNEI. Trimming cost V 7 bases and J 0 bases; bases outside gene matches: 4. There are 15 residues in the CDR3.

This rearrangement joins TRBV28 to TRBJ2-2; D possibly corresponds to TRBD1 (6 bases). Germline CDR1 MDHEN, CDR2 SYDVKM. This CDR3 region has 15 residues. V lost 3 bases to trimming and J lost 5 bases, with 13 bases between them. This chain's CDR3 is CASSLEQGRTGELFF. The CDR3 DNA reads TGTGCCAGCAGTTTGGAACAGGGAAGAACCGGGGAGCTGTTTTTT.

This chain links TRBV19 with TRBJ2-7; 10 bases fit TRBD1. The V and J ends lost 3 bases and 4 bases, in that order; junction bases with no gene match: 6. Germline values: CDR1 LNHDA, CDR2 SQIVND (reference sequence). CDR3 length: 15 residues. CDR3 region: CASSIIRDRGYEQYF. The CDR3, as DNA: TGTGCCAGTAGTATTATTAGGGACAGGGGATACGAGCAGTACTTC. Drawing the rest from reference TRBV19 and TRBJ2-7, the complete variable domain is DGGITQSPKYLFRKEGQNVTLSCEQNLNHDAMYWYRQDPGQGLRLIYYSQIVNDFQKGDIAEGYSVSREKKESFPLTVTSAQKNPTAFYLCASSIIRDRGYEQYFGPGTRLTVT.

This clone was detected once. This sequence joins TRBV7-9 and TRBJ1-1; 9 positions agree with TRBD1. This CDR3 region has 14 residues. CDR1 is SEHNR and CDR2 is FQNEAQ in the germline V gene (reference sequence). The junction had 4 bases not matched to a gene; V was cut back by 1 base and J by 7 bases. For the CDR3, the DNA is TGTGCCAGCAGCTTAGTGACAGGGGGTAGTGAAGCTTTCTTT. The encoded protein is CASSLVTGGSEAFF.

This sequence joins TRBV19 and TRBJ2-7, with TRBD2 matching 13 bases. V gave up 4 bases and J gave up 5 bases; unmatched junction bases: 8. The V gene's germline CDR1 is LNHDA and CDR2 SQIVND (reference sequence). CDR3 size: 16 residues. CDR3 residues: CASSTRTSGRFNEQYF. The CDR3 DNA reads TGTGCCAGTAGTACCAGGACTAGCGGGAGATTCAACGAGCAGTACTTC.

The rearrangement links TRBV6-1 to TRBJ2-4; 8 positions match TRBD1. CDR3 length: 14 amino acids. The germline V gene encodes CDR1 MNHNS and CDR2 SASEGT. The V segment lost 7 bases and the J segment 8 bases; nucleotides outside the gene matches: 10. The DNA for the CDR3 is TGTGCCAGCACAACCTCAGGGGGCTTGGACATTCAGTACTTC. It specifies CASTTSGGLDIQYF.

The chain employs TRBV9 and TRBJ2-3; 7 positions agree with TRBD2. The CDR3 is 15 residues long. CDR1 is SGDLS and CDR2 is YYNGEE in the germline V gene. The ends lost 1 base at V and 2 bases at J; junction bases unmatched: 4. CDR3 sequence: CASSVKRGDTDTQYF. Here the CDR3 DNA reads TGTGCCAGCAGCGTAAAGCGGGGCGACACAGATACGCAGTATTTT.

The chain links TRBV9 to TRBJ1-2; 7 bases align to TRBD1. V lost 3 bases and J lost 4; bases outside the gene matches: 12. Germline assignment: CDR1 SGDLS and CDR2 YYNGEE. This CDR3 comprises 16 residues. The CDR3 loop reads CASSGDRQGYVYGYTF. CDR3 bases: TGTGCCAGCAGCGGGGACAGACAGGGATACGTCTATGGCTACACCTTC.

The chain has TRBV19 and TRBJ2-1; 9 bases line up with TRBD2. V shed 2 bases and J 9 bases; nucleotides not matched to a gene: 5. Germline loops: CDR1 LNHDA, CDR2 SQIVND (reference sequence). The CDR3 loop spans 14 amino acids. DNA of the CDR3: TGTGCCAGTAGTATAAGCGGGAGGTTGGCTGAGCAGTTCTTC. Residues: CASSISGRLAEQFF.

CDR3 loop: CASSNRVAGDEQFF. The CDR3 DNA reads TGTGCCAGCAGTAACCGGGTAGCGGGAGATGAGCAGTTCTTC. The chain has TRBV6-1 and TRBJ2-1; 9 bases line up with TRBD2. This CDR3 region has 14 residues. The germline V gene has CDR1 MNHNS and CDR2 SASEGT. V lost 5 bases to trimming and J lost 8 bases; unmatched junction nucleotides: 7.

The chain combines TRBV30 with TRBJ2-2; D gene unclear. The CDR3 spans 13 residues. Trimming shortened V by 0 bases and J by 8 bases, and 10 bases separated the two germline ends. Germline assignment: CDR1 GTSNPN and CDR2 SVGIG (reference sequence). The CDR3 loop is CAWSVGSVGELFF. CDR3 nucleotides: TGTGCCTGGAGTGTTGGCAGCGTAGGGGAGCTGTTTTTT. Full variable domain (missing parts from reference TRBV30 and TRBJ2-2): SQTIHQWPATLVQPVGSPLSLECTVEGTSNPNLYWYRQAAGRGLQLLFYSVGIGQISSEVPQNLSASRPQDRQFILSSKKLLLSDSGFYLCAWSVGSVGELFFGEGSRLTVL.

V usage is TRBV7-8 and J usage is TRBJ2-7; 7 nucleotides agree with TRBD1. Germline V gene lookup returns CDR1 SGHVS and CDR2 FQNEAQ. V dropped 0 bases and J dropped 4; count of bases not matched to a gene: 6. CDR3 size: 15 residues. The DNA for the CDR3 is TGTGCCAGCAGCTTAGCTACCGGGACAGAGTACGAGCAGTACTTC. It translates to CASSLATGTEYEQYF.

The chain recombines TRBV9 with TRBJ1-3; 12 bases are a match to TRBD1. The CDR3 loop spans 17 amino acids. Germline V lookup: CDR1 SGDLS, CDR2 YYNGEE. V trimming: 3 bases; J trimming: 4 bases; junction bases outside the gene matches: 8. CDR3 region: CASSANLGQGAGNTIYF. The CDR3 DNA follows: TGTGCCAGCAGCGCAAACCTGGGACAGGGGGCGGGAAACACCATATATTTT.

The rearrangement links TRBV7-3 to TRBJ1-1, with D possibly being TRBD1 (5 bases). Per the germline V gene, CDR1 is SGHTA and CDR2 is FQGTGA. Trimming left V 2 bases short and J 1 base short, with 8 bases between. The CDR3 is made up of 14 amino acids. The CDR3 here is CASSLDGANTEAFF. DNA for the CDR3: TGTGCCAGCAGCTTAGATGGGGCGAACACTGAAGCTTTCTTT. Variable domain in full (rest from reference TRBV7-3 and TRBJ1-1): GAGVSQTPSNKVTEKGKYVELRCDPISGHTALYWYRQSLGQGPEFLIYFQGTGAADDSGLPNDRFFAVRPEGSVSTLKIQRTERGDSAVYLCASSLDGANTEAFFGQGTRLTVV.

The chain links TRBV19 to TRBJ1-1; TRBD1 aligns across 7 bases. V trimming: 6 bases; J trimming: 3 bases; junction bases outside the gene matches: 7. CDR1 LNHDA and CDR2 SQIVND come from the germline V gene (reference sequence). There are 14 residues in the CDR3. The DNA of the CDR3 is TGTGCCAGTAGCTTGATCGACAGGGACACTGAAGCTTTCTTT. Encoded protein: CASSLIDRDTEAFF.

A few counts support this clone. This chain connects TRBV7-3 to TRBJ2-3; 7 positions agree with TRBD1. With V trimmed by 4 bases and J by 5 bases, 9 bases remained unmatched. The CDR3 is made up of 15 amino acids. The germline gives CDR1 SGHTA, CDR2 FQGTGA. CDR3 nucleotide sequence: TGTGCCAGCAGCTCCTCCGGGACAGTTAGAGATACGCAGTATTTT. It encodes CASSSSGTVRDTQYF.

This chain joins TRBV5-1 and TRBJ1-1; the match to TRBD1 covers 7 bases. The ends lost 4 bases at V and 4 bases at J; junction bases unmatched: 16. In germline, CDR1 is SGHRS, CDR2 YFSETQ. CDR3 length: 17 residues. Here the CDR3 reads CASSPRAGGQHGTEAFF. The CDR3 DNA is TGCGCCAGCAGCCCACGGGCAGGGGGTCAGCATGGCACTGAAGCTTTCTTT.

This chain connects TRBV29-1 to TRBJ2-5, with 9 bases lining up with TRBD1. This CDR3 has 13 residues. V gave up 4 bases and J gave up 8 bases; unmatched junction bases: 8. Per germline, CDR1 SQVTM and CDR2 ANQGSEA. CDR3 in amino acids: CSVVGSDRGTQYF. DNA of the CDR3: TGCAGCGTTGTGGGGTCGGACAGGGGAACCCAGTACTTC.

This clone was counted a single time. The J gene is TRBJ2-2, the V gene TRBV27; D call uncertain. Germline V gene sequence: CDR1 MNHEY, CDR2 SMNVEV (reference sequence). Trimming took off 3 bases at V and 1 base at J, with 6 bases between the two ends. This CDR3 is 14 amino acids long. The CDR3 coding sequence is TGTGCCAGCAGTTTGTCTCGGAACACCGGGGAGCTGTTTTTT. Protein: CASSLSRNTGELFF.

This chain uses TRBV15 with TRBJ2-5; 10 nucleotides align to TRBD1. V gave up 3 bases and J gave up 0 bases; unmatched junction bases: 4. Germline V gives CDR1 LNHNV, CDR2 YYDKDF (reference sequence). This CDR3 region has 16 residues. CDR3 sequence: CATSRGTGVYQETQYF. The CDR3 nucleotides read TGTGCCACCAGCAGGGGGACAGGGGTTTACCAAGAGACCCAGTACTTC.